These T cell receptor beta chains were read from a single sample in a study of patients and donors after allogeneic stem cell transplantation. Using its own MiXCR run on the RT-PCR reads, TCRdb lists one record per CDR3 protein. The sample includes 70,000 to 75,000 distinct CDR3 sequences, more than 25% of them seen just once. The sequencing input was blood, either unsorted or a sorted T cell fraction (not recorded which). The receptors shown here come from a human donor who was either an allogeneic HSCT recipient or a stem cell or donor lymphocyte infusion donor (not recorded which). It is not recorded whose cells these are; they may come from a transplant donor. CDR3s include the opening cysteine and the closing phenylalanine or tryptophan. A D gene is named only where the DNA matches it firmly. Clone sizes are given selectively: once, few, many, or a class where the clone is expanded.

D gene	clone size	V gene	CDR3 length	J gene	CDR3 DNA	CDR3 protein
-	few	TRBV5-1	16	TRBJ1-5	TGCGCCAGCAGCTTGGCGGAGGGGGATAGCAATCAGCCCCAGCATTTT	CASSLAEGDSNQPQHF
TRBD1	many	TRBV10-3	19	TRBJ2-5	TGTGCCATCAGTACCCCACAGGGGGCGCAAGGGAAGGGCCAAGAGACCCAGTACTTC	CAISTPQGAQGKGQETQYF
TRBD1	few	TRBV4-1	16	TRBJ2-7	TGCGCCAGCAGCCAAGCAAAGCCAGGGGGCCGCTACGAGCAGTACTTC	CASSQAKPGGRYEQYF
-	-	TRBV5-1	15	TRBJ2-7	TGCGCCAGCAGCCTTTGGACGCCCGGGTTCTACGAGCAGTACTTC	CASSLWTPGFYEQYF
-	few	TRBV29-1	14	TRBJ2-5	TGCAGCGTTGGGGTGCAGGGGCGGGGAGAGACCCAGTACTTC	CSVGVQGRGETQYF
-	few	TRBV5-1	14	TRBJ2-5	TGCGCCAGCAGGACTCTACAGGTTCAAGAGACCCAGTACTTC	CASRTLQVQETQYF
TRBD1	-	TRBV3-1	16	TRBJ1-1	TGTGCCAGCAGCCAAACCCGGACAGGGCGGAACACTGAAGCTTTCTTT	CASSQTRTGRNTEAFF
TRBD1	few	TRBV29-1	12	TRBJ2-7	TGCAGCGCCGGGACAGGGAGCGACGAGCAGTACTTC	CSAGTGSDEQYF
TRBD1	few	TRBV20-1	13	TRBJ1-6	TGCAGTGCTAGTGAGGGGGCTAATTCACCCCTCCACTTT	CSASEGANSPLHF
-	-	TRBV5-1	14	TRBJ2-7	TGCGCCAGCAGCTTGGGACTAGATATCTACGAGCAGTACTTC	CASSLGLDIYEQYF
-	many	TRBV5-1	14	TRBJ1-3	TGCGCCAGCAGCTTGGTAGATGGTAGCGACACCATATATTTT	CASSLVDGSDTIYF
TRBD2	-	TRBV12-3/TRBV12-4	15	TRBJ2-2	TGTGCCAGCACTCGAGCGGGAGGGAACACCGGGGAGCTGTTTTTT	CASTRAGGNTGELFF
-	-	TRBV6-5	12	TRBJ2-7	TGTGCCAGCAGCCGAAACGGCGGGGAGCAGTACTTC	CASSRNGGEQYF
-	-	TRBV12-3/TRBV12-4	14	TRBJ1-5	TGTGCCAGCAGTTTTCAAAATGGCAATCAGCCCCAGCATTTT	CASSFQNGNQPQHF
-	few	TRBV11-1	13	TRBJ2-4	TGTGCCAGCAGCTTAGGCGGGTTGAACATTCAGTACTTC	CASSLGGLNIQYF
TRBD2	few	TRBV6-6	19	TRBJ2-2	TGTGCCAGCAGTCTAGTAATGGGATCACATGGCGGGAGTCCCGGGGAGCTGTTTTTT	CASSLVMGSHGGSPGELFF
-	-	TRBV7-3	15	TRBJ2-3	TGTGCCAGCAGCTTAGTCGGGACGGGTACAGATACGCAGTATTTT	CASSLVGTGTDTQYF
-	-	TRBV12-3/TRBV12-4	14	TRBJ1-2	TGTGCCAGCAGTTTCCAGGGGCGGGACTATGGCTACACCTTC	CASSFQGRDYGYTF
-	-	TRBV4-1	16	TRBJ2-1	TGCGCCAGCAGCCAAGTTGGCAGCTGGGCGTACAATGAGCAGTTCTTC	CASSQVGSWAYNEQFF
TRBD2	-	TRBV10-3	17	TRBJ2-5	TGTGCCATCAGTCGACTAGCGGGAGGGATGTACCAAGAGACCCAGTACTTC	CAISRLAGGMYQETQYF
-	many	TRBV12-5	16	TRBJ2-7	TGTGCTAGTGGTCCGCCCCTCGGACAGATAACCTACGAGCAGTACTTC	CASGPPLGQITYEQYF
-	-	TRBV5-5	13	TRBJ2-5	TGTGCCAGCAGCGGAGGCCGAAGGGAGACCCAGTACTTC	CASSGGRRETQYF
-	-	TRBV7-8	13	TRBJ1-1	TGTGCCAGCAGCTTAGGGCTTCAAGGTGAAGCTTTCTTT	CASSLGLQGEAFF
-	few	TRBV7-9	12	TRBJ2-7	TGTGCCAGCAGCCCCAATGCCTACGAGCAGTACTTC	CASSPNAYEQYF
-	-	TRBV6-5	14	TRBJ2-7	TGTGCCAGCAGTTATCTGGCGGGGGCTCACGAGCAGTACTTC	CASSYLAGAHEQYF
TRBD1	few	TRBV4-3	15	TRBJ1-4	TGCGCCAGCAGCCCTATTACAGGGGGCAGGGAAAAACTGTTTTTT	CASSPITGGREKLFF
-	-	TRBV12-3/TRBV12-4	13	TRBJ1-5	TGTGCCAGCAGCCGAGGGGGGCACCAGCCCCAGCATTTT	CASSRGGHQPQHF
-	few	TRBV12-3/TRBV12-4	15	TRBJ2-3	TGTGCCAGCAGCCTCAGAGGGAAGGAAACAGATACGCAGTATTTT	CASSLRGKETDTQYF
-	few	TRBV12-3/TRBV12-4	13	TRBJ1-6	TGTGCCAGCAGTTTGACAGATAATTCACCCCTCCACTTT	CASSLTDNSPLHF
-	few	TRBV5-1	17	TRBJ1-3	TGCGCCAGCAGCTTGGATAGGCTAAAAGGCCCTGGAAACACCATATATTTT	CASSLDRLKGPGNTIYF
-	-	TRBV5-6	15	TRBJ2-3	TGTGCCAGTCAGCGAGGGATGGGACACACAGATACGCAGTATTTT	CASQRGMGHTDTQYF
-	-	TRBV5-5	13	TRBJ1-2	TGTGCCAGCAGCTTGGTATACCGGCCTGGCTACACCTTC	CASSLVYRPGYTF
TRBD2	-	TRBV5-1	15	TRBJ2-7	TGCGCCAGCAGCTTGGGTGCGGGGGTCTCCTACGAGCAGTACTTC	CASSLGAGVSYEQYF
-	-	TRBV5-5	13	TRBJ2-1	TGTGCCAGCAGCTTAGGGGGAGCGGATGAGCAGTTCTTC	CASSLGGADEQFF
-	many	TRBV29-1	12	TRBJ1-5	TGCAGCGCGAAGTGGGGCAATCAGCCCCAGCATTTT	CSAKWGNQPQHF
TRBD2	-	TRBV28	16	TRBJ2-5	TGTGCCAGCAGTTCCCTACTAGCGGGTTCACAAGAGACCCAGTACTTC	CASSSLLAGSQETQYF
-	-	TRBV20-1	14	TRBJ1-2	TGCAGTGCTAGAGAGACTCCTCTTGGCTATGGCTACACCTTC	CSARETPLGYGYTF
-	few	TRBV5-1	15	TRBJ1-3	TGCGCCAGCAGCTTGGATAGGGTCGAAGGAAACACCATATATTTT	CASSLDRVEGNTIYF
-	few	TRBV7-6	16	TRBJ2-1	TGTGCCAGCAGCTTCGATCTGACTAGGAGGATCAATGAGCAGTTCTTC	CASSFDLTRRINEQFF
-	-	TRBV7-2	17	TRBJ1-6	TGTGCCAGCAGCCCTTGGGGGCGCGGATATAGGGATTCACCCCTCCACTTT	CASSPWGRGYRDSPLHF
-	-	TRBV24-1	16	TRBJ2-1	TGTGCCACCAGTGATAATCCGGGACCCACTGGGAATGAGCAGTTCTTC	CATSDNPGPTGNEQFF
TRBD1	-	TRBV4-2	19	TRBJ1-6	TGTGCCAGCAGCCGAACCATTTCTACGGCCGGGACAGATAATTCACCCCTCCACTTT	CASSRTISTAGTDNSPLHF
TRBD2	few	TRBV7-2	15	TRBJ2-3	TGTGCCAGCAGCTCACTAGCGGCTAGCACAGATACGCAGTATTTT	CASSSLAASTDTQYF
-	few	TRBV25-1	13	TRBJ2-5	TGTGCCAGCAGCCCACACGTCTGGGAGACCCAGTACTTC	CASSPHVWETQYF
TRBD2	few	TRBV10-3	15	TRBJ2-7	TGTGCCATCAGTGACATAGCGGGCACAACCTACGAGCAGTACTTC	CAISDIAGTTYEQYF
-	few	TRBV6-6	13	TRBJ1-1	TGTGCCAGCAGTTACCTCGGGACAACGAAAGCTTTCTTT	CASSYLGTTKAFF
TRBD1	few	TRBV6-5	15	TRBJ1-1	TGTGCCAGCAGCCCCCGACAGGGCCCGAACACTGAAGCTTTCTTT	CASSPRQGPNTEAFF
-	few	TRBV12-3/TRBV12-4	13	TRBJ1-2	TGTGCCAGCAGTTTAGGTCCTAACTATGGCTACACCTTC	CASSLGPNYGYTF
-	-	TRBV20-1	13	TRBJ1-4	TGCAGTGCCCAGACTGACATAGATGAAAAACTGTTTTTT	CSAQTDIDEKLFF
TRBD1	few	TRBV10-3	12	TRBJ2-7	TGTGCCATCAATACAGGGGGTGACGAGCAGTACTTC	CAINTGGDEQYF
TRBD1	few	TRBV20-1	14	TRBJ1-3	TGCAGTGCCCGGGAGGCAGGGGGAGTAAACACCATATATTTT	CSAREAGGVNTIYF
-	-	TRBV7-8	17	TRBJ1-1	TGTGCCAGCAGCTCCTTAAAAACCCTTAACTCGGACACTGAAGCTTTCTTT	CASSSLKTLNSDTEAFF